Following are 30 T cell receptor beta chains from one sample sequenced in a study of Graves' ophthalmopathy and Graves' hyperthyroidism (dated by TCRdb to the late 2010s). Sequencing used an Illumina HiSeq 2000. TCR beta CDR3 regions were amplified from RNA transcripts for repertoire sequencing. HTBI primers and the Qiagen OneStep RT-PCR kit were used in a first-round RT-PCR, which was followed by a second-round multiplex PCR, size selection and purification. Through fastp at Q25 and MiXCR, TCRdb rebuilt clones from the public reads, retaining in-frame beta chains. Entries are consolidated by CDR3 protein sequence, retaining the most common genes and DNA. The sample profile shows about 240,000 distinct CDR3 sequences; less than 55% of them were found once. More than 45% of the sample lies in the top ten. The sample comprised peripheral blood. The receptor source for this set is an adult man with Graves' ophthalmopathy.

The V and J genes are TRBV25-1 and TRBJ2-5, with 11 bases lining up with TRBD1. The CDR3 has 15 residues. Losses at the gene ends were 5 bases for V and 5 bases for J; bases not matched to a gene: 7. Germline V gene data show CDR1 as MGHDK and CDR2 as SYGVNS. In DNA, the CDR3 is TGTGCCAGCAGTCCGGAGGGACAGGGGGTCGAGACCCAGTACTTC. Encoded protein: CASSPEGQGVETQYF. Full variable domain (outside the CDR3, taken from reference TRBV25-1 and TRBJ2-5): EADIYQTPRYLVIGTGKKITLECSQTMGHDKMYWYQQDPGMELHLIHYSYGVNSTEKGDLSSESTVSRIRTEHFPLTLESARPSHTSQYLCASSPEGQGVETQYFGPGTRLLVL.

V gene TRBV11-1 combines with J gene TRBJ2-5, with 10 bases lining up with TRBD2. Trimming took 6 bases from V and 2 from J; bases not matched to a gene: 6. Germline V CDR1 and CDR2: SGHAT, FQDESV (reference sequence). The length of the CDR3 is 15 residues. In DNA, the CDR3 is TGTGCCAGCAGTTCAGCGGGAGGGCCACAAGAGACCCAGTACTTC. This codes for CASSSAGGPQETQYF.

This chain links TRBV27 with TRBJ2-7; weak D call: TRBD2 (6 bases). The V gene lost 5 bases and the J gene lost 6 bases, with 11 bases spanning the gap. The CDR3 extends over 12 amino acids. Germline CDR1 MNHEY, CDR2 SMNVEV (reference sequence). CDR3 protein: CASSIGGAEQYF. The CDR3 region has the DNA TGTGCCAGCAGTATCGGCGGGGCCGAGCAGTACTTC.

This clonotype showed up many times. V usage is TRBV2 and J usage is TRBJ1-1, with a possible D match to TRBD1 (5 bases). This CDR3 is 13 amino acids long. Germline V lookup: CDR1 SNHLY, CDR2 FYNNEI. V gave up 6 bases and J gave up 1 base, with 9 bases separating them. CDR3 protein: CASSAGGNTEAFF. CDR3 nucleotides: TGTGCCAGCAGCGCCGGGGGGAACACTGAAGCTTTCTTT.

This clonotype was observed a few times. CDR3 amino acids: CAISELDEQYF. For the CDR3, the DNA is TGTGCCATCAGTGAGTTGGACGAGCAGTACTTC. V is TRBV10-3 and J is TRBJ2-7; D gene uncertain. The CDR3 length is 11 residues. Germline assignment: CDR1 ENHRY and CDR2 SYGVKD. The germline V and J ends were trimmed by 1 base and 5 bases, with 3 bases remaining between them.

The CDR3 region is CASSQEVDRGGETQYF. The CDR3 nucleotides read TGTGCCAGCAGCCAAGAAGTGGACAGGGGAGGGGAGACCCAGTACTTC. The chain combines TRBV7-8 with TRBJ2-5; TRBD1 matches at 9 bases. CDR1 is SGHVS, CDR2 FQNEAQ, per germline. This CDR3 region has 16 residues. With 5 bases clipped from V and 5 bases from J, the junction kept 12 bases outside the gene matches.

This clonotype was detected only a few times. The genes are TRBV12-3 or TRBV12-4 and TRBJ2-7, with D perhaps TRBD2 (6 bases). The CDR3 has 12 residues. V lost 5 bases, J lost 6 bases, and 11 bases lay in between. The CDR3 region has the DNA TGTGCCAGCAGTACCTCTAGCGCCGAGCAGTACTTC. It specifies CASSTSSAEQYF.

This chain uses TRBV6-5 with TRBJ1-4, with TRBD1 as a possible D gene (6 bases). CDR1 is MNHEY, CDR2 SVGAGI, per germline. The CDR3 extends over 13 amino acids. V lost 6 bases and J 8 bases, leaving 13 bases between the germline ends. The CDR3 is CASSRPGEEKLFF. For the CDR3, the DNA is TGTGCCAGCAGCCGGCCAGGGGAAGAAAAACTGTTTTTT.

CDR3 amino acids: CSVEPGPSGQPQHF. The DNA of the CDR3 is TGCAGCGTTGAACCAGGGCCAAGCGGTCAGCCCCAGCATTTT. The chain couples TRBV29-1 to TRBJ1-5; possible D gene TRBD1, 5 bases. This CDR3 has 14 residues. Trimming took 2 bases from V and 6 from J, leaving 14 bases between them. The germline V gene has CDR1 SQVTM and CDR2 ANQGSEA.

The chain employs TRBV5-1 and TRBJ2-2, with TRBD1 identical over 9 bases. Germline values: CDR1 SGHRS, CDR2 YFSETQ. The V gene end was trimmed by 4 bases and the J gene end by 3 bases; junction bases not matched to a gene: 7. The CDR3 is 16 residues long. The CDR3 reads CASSIRTGEYTGELFF. CDR3 nucleotide sequence: TGCGCCAGCAGCATCCGGACAGGGGAGTACACCGGGGAGCTGTTTTTT.

This clonotype showed up just a few times. V gene TRBV15 combines with J gene TRBJ2-5, with D perhaps assigned TRBD1 or TRBD2 (5 bases each). The CDR3 runs to 14 residues. Trimming stripped 1 base from V and 3 bases from J, with 9 bases between. Per the germline V gene, CDR1 is LNHNV and CDR2 is YYDKDF (reference sequence). The CDR3 is CATSRAGTKETQYF. The CDR3 bases are TGTGCCACCAGCAGAGCAGGGACGAAAGAGACCCAGTACTTC.

A few counts support this clonotype. V is TRBV12-3 or TRBV12-4 and J is TRBJ2-5; 8 bases match TRBD1. CDR3 length: 16 residues. The V and J ends lost 11 bases and 5 bases, in that order; junction bases with no gene match: 19. CDR3 residues: CASQGAHAKHLETQYF. The CDR3 DNA reads as TGTGCCTCCCAGGGGGCGCATGCCAAACATCTGGAGACCCAGTACTTC.

J is TRBJ2-7 and V is TRBV10-3; the D gene is possibly TRBD1 (6 bases). The V gene lost 10 bases and the J gene lost 7 bases, with 20 bases spanning the gap. Per the germline V gene, CDR1 is ENHRY and CDR2 is SYGVKD. CDR3 length: 13 residues. CDR3: CASSTNRVREQYF. In DNA form, the CDR3 reads TGTGCCAGCAGCACTAACAGGGTTCGGGAGCAGTACTTC.

This clonotype was seen at least ten times. The rearrangement joins TRBV24-1 to TRBJ1-5; unclear D gene. There are 16 residues in the CDR3. Germline V gene lookup returns CDR1 KGHDR and CDR2 SFDVKD. V gave up 3 bases and J gave up 7 bases, with 18 bases separating them. CDR3 bases: TGTGCCACCAGTGATGCCTCCCGAGGACTCGGGCAGCCCCAGCATTTT. It translates to CATSDASRGLGQPQHF.

This clonotype was seen only a few times. The chain recombines TRBV12-3 or TRBV12-4 with TRBJ1-2, with D possibly matching TRBD1 (6 bases). This CDR3 region has 14 residues. The ends were cut back, 6 bases at V and 5 bases at J, with 16 bases in the middle. The CDR3 nucleotides read TGTGCCAGCAGCCTCTTACAGGGATTGTATGGCTACACCTTC. This gives the protein CASSLLQGLYGYTF.

This chain links TRBV7-2 with TRBJ1-1; the D gene is possibly TRBD1 (6 bases). This CDR3 has 12 amino acids. Germline CDR1 and CDR2: SGHTA and FQGNSA. Trimming stripped 5 bases from V and 10 bases from J, with 14 bases between. CDR3 sequence reads: CASSEGGSGAFF. In DNA, the CDR3 is TGTGCCAGCAGCGAGGGGGGGAGTGGAGCTTTCTTT.

The chain combines TRBV9 with TRBJ1-2, with 7 nucleotides matching TRBD1. The CDR3 totals 14 residues. Germline loops: CDR1 SGDLS, CDR2 YYNGEE. Trimming took 5 bases from V and 3 from J; bases not matched to a gene: 7. CDR3 nucleotide sequence: TGTGCCAGCAGTTTAAACCAGGGGGACTATGGCTACACCTTC. Protein sequence: CASSLNQGDYGYTF.

This clonotype was counted ten times or more. The chain employs TRBV2 and TRBJ1-2; 9 positions match TRBD1. The CDR3 sequence is 17 residues long. Germline V lookup: CDR1 SNHLY, CDR2 FYNNEI. J was trimmed by 4 bases and V by 4 bases; bases with no gene match: 13. CDR3 in DNA: TGTGCCAGCAGTGGGGGTACTACCGGGACAGGGTCCTATGGCTACACCTTC. It codes for CASSGGTTGTGSYGYTF.

This clonotype appeared a few times. The chain couples TRBV12-3 or TRBV12-4 to TRBJ1-1; maybe TRBD1 (6 bases). V dropped 6 bases and J dropped 1 base, with 12 bases sitting between them. CDR3 length: 14 amino acids. This chain's CDR3 is CASSRGLGNTEAFF. The CDR3, as DNA: TGTGCCAGCAGCAGGGGCTTGGGGAACACTGAAGCTTTCTTT.

CDR3 nucleotide sequence: TGTGCCAGCACCCGCACGGGACATCTAAATTCACCCCTCCACTTT. Translating it yields CASTRTGHLNSPLHF. The gene calls are TRBV7-2 and TRBJ1-6; the D gene is possibly TRBD1 (6 bases). Germline V lookup: CDR1 SGHTA, CDR2 FQGNSA. Trimming took 7 bases from V and 7 from J, leaving 17 bases between them. This CDR3 region has 15 residues.

CDR3 sequence (DNA): TGTGCCAGCAGCTTAGATCTCGGACAGCCCCCCACTGAAGCTTTCTTT. Translating gives CASSLDLGQPPTEAFF. The chain employs TRBV7-2 and TRBJ1-1; tentatively, D is TRBD1 (6 bases). V lost 1 base and J 4 bases, leaving 16 bases between the germline ends. There are 16 residues in the CDR3. CDR1 and CDR2 (germline): SGHTA, FQGNSA. The full variable domain, rest sourced from reference TRBV7-2 and TRBJ1-1, is GAGVSQSPSNKVTEKGKDVELRCDPISGHTALYWYRQSLGQGLEFLIYFQGNSAPDKSGLPSDRFSAERTGGSVSTLTIQRTQQEDSAVYLCASSLDLGQPPTEAFFGQGTRLTVV.

V usage is TRBV7-3 and J usage is TRBJ1-5; no clear D. Germline-derived CDR1 and CDR2 are SGHTA and FQGTGA. V was trimmed by 4 bases and J by 2 bases, leaving 27 bases between them. The CDR3 is made up of 20 amino acids. The CDR3 DNA reads TGTGCCAGCAGCTCCAACGAACACAGAACCCAGGAGGAGGGCAATCAGCCCCAGCATTTT. It translates to CASSSNEHRTQEEGNQPQHF.

This clonotype was seen a handful of times. V and J are TRBV5-5 and TRBJ2-2; no clear D gene. In germline, CDR1 is SGHKS, CDR2 YYEKEE (reference sequence). V was pared by 2 bases and J by 2 bases, with 10 bases between. This CDR3 has 15 amino acids. CDR3 nucleotides: TGTGCCAGCAGCTTCGGGCCAACCAACACCGGGGAGCTGTTTTTT. It yields the protein CASSFGPTNTGELFF.

This clonotype was counted only a few times. This chain links TRBV10-3 with TRBJ2-5; TRBD2 agrees at 14 bases. Germline lookup yields CDR1 ENHRY and CDR2 SYGVKD. With 9 bases clipped from V and 1 base from J, the junction kept 1 base outside the gene matches. The CDR3 runs to 14 residues. As DNA, the CDR3 is TGTGCCATAGGGACTAGCGGGAGCCAAGAGACCCAGTACTTC. Protein: CAIGTSGSQETQYF.

This clonotype appeared a few times. V is TRBV6-5 and J is TRBJ2-5, with 7 bases fitting TRBD2. The CDR3 spans 16 residues. CDR1 is MNHEY, CDR2 SVGAGI, per germline. The junction had 8 bases not matched to a gene; V was cut back by 0 bases and J by 4 bases. The CDR3 is CASSYSIGAGRETQYF. In nucleotides, the CDR3 is TGTGCCAGCAGTTACTCGATCGGAGCGGGAAGAGAGACCCAGTACTTC.

This clonotype was seen a few times. The rearrangement joins TRBV5-1 to TRBJ1-3; a possible D gene is TRBD1 (6 bases). The CDR3 loop spans 15 amino acids. Per the germline V gene, CDR1 is SGHRS and CDR2 is YFSETQ. The V end lost 4 bases, the J end lost 2 bases, and 13 bases lay between the germline ends. The CDR3 coding sequence is TGCGCCAGCAGCCAGTCCGGGACACCTGGAAACACCATATATTTT. This gives the protein CASSQSGTPGNTIYF.

This clonotype was observed at least ten times. This chain uses TRBV2 with TRBJ1-1; D gene ambiguous. Germline lookup yields CDR1 SNHLY and CDR2 FYNNEI. The CDR3 runs to 14 residues. V dropped 3 bases and J dropped 4 bases, with 12 bases sitting between them. Written as DNA, the CDR3 is TGTGCCAGCAGTGATGCTGGACGTTTCACTGAAGCTTTCTTT. This sequence encodes CASSDAGRFTEAFF.

The chain links TRBV6-5 to TRBJ1-6, with D uncertain. This CDR3 contains 13 residues. The germline V and J ends were trimmed by 5 bases and 5 bases, with 7 bases remaining between them. Germline-derived CDR1 and CDR2 are MNHEY and SVGAGI. CDR3: CASSPYDNSPLHF. The CDR3 DNA reads as TGTGCCAGCAGTCCCTATGATAATTCACCCCTCCACTTT.

CDR3 sequence reads: CASSSDRVKTGELFF. As DNA, the CDR3 is TGTGCCAGCAGTTCCGACAGGGTTAAAACCGGGGAGCTGTTTTTT. The rearrangement links TRBV12-3 or TRBV12-4 to TRBJ2-2; 7 bases align to TRBD1. Germline trimming cut 4 bases from V and 5 bases from J; bases unmatched to any gene: 7. This CDR3 is built from 15 residues.

The V and J genes are TRBV18 and TRBJ1-2; no firm D call. Germline lookup yields CDR1 KGHSH and CDR2 LQKENI. CDR3 length: 13 residues. Trimming shortened V by 2 bases and J by 8 bases, and 12 bases separated the two germline ends. CDR3 loop: CASSPLRDQGYTF. CDR3 nucleotide sequence: TGTGCCAGCTCACCATTAAGGGATCAGGGCTACACCTTC.